This T cell receptor beta chain was profiled in a study of beta chain features in type 1 diabetes. As to this clone: The antigen is not known.

General observations from the study: Compared with healthy donors, patients appeared to share more similar naive, central memory and regulatory TCRB repertoires.

Germline V CDR1 and CDR2: MGHRA, YSYEKL. The length of the CDR3 is 15 residues. J gave up 4 bases and V 0 bases, and 2 bases lay outside the gene matches. Expressed TCRB transcripts were sequenced because the entire RNA isolate underwent reverse transcription. The data were produced by immunoSEQ multiplex PCR, yet TCRdb's version contains in-frame clones alone and is incomplete. The sample consists of roughly 610,000 clones, roughly a sixth of them appearing once. V usage is TRBV4-1 and J usage is TRBJ2-3; 9 bases line up with TRBD1. The sequencing input was naive CD4+ T cells from blood. The sequence was collected from a man aged 18 to 35 in good health. CDR3 DNA sequence: TGCGCCAGCAGCCAAGAGGGACAGGGTCCAGATACGCAGTATTTT. Encoded protein: CASSQEGQGPDTQYF.